This T cell receptor (beta chain) was retrieved from a study of graft-versus-host responses after intestinal transplantation (dated by TCRdb to the early 2020s). Background on the whole study: Recipients received multivisceral, liver-intestinal, or isolated intestinal transplants. After intestinal transplantation, graft-versus-host and host-versus-graft alloreactive T cell clones in the graft, circulation and bone marrow were tracked using bulk TCR-beta CDR3 sequencing. Samples from three later patients were sequenced in-house on an Illumina MiSeq with MiXCR processing rather than by the commercial service. To identify alloreactive clones, pre-transplant mixed lymphocyte reaction products were sequenced and then compared with unstimulated pre-transplant donor and recipient T cells. Anti-thymocyte globulin induction was given to all recipients, followed by maintenance tacrolimus and steroids for approximately 3 years. A cohort of 24 intestinal transplant recipients, including one retransplant, was enrolled, and a few patients lacking pretransplant specimens were excluded. A peak of at least 4% donor T cells among recipient peripheral blood mononuclear cells was the definition used for donor T cell macrochimerism.

The receptor library was made with the immunoSEQ multiplex PCR assay. For most patients, genomic DNA was isolated using the Qiagen DNeasy Blood and Tissue Kit and was shipped frozen to Adaptive Biotechnologies for TCR sequencing. Adaptive Biotechnologies carried out high-throughput TCR-beta CDR3 sequencing of genomic DNA for most patients. The study's own analysis went as follows. TCR sequencing data for roughly 20 patients were retrieved from Adaptive's ImmunoSEQ software; three other patients were processed with MiXCR and VDJtools. To correct CD4 versus CD8 sorting errors, sequences present in both subsets at a frequency ratio below 5:1 were removed. CDR3 nucleotide sequences shared by donor and recipient were removed because the origin of these sequences could not be assigned. At least 2-fold expansion over unstimulated cells and a minimum CFSE-low frequency of 0.002% (template counts) or 0.001% (read counts) were required for clones to be classified as alloreactive. A clone was considered mappable if detected in the sequenced pre-transplant spleen, lymph node, or MLR CFSE-low populations of the donor or recipient. The cumulative frequency of alloreactive clones was calculated as a percentage of all sequences, weighted by copy number. In TCRdb, the immuneACCESS table is reduced to in-frame sequences with V and J assigned. These tables do not hold every clone; where another copy was compared, an unresolved V gene accounts for under half, and the others remain unexplained. V and J calls and clone size follow that table, whereas D and trimming were derived from the DNA. Counted in this sample were tens of thousands of clones; more than 90% of them appeared once. The top ten clones comprise roughly 0.31% of the sample.

The time point label here, explained by the study, means: cells obtained before transplantation from donor or recipient. CD3+CD4+ and CD3+CD8+ populations were FACS-sorted from unstimulated pre-transplant donor and recipient cells taken from spleen or lymph nodes. V is pruned by 6 bases and J by 8 bases, leaving 10 bases of the junction without a gene match. The germline V gene specifies MDHEN as CDR1 and SYDVKM as CDR2. The CDR3 contains 15 residues, cysteine and phenylalanine counted. Only the CDR3 part of the read is kept: 45 bases, read in frame from the first base. What the authors observed across the whole study: Early after transplant, peak levels of circulating GvH clones were found to be associated with declines in HvG clones. High GvH to HvG T cell clonal ratios were observed in the allografts of patients with donor T cell macrochimerism. Conclusions were limited by the relatively low number and heterogeneity of intestinal transplant patients. GvH clones were found in recipient bone marrow, and some of the GvH clones appeared earlier in ileal mucosa or blood, which is consistent with an intestinal mucosal origin.

As concerns this clone: Its target antigen remains unknown. It has no much larger one-base neighbor in the sample; base qualities were not kept.

The starting material was unstimulated CD4+ T cells sorted from spleen or lymph node cells, obtained before intestinal transplant. The chain is made from TRBV28 and TRBJ1-2; TRBD1 agrees with 12 junctional bases. The receptor was isolated from a human donor who received an intestinal transplant. The base sequence is TGTGCCAGCAGGCCGAAGGGACAGGGGGCGGGAGGCTACACCTTC. Translated, it gives CASRPKGQGAGGYTF.